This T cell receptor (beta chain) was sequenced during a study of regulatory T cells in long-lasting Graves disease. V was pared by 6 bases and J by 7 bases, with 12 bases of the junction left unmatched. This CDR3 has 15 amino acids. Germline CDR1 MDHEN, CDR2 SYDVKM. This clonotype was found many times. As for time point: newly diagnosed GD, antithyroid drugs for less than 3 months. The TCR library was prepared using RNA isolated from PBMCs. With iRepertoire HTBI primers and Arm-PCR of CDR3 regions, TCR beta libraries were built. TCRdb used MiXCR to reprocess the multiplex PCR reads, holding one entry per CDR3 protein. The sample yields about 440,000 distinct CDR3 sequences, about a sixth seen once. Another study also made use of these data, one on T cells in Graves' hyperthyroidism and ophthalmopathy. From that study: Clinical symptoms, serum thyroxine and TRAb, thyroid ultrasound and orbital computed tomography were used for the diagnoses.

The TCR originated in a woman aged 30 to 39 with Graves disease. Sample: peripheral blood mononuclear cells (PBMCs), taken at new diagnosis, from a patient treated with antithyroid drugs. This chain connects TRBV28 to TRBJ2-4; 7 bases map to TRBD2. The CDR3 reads CASSPTWGGKNIQYF. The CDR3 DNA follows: TGTGCCAGCAGCCCAACTTGGGGGGGGAAGAACATTCAGTACTTC.